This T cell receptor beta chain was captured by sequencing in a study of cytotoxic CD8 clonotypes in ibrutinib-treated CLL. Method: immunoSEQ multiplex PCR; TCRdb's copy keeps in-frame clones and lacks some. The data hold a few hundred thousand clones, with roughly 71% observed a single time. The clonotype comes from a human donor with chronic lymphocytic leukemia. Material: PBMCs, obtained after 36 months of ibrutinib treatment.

This chain's CDR3 is CASSLVPGQDGYF. The CDR3 DNA reads TGTGCCAGCAGCTTAGTGCCCGGACAAGACGGATATTTT. The rearrangement links TRBV7-2 to TRBJ2-3; tentatively, D is TRBD1 (5 bases). V lost 1 base and J 15 bases, leaving 17 bases between the germline ends. This CDR3 is built from 13 residues. The V gene's germline CDR1 is SGHTA and CDR2 FQGNSA.